This T cell receptor beta chain was identified during a study of regulatory T cells in long-lasting Graves disease. Study-wide results and caveats: The analysis examined peripheral blood only and excluded thyroid tissue. Gene preferences differed: TRBV28, TRBJ1-2, TRBJ2-5 in persistent cases.

V lost 9 bases, J lost 10 bases, and 21 bases lay in between. CDR1 is MDHEN and CDR2 is SYDVKM in the germline V gene. The CDR3 covers 13 residues. Sample time point: newly diagnosed GD, antithyroid drugs for less than 3 months. Isolated PBMC RNA provided the starting material for the TCR library. Graves' disease diagnoses used American Thyroid Association guidelines. Comment on this clonotype: No antigen is known for it.

Building the TCR beta libraries relied on iRepertoire HTBI primers, and CDR3 regions underwent Arm-PCR. TCRdb recomputed calls from the multiplex PCR reads with MiXCR, one row per CDR3 protein. This sample has some 240,000 distinct CDR3 sequences, with approximately 18% found just once. Another study also made use of these data, one on T cells in Graves' hyperthyroidism and ophthalmopathy.

This sequence joins TRBV28 and TRBJ2-5; D is unclear. Sequencing used peripheral blood mononuclear cells (PBMCs), obtained at new diagnosis, from a patient treated with antithyroid drugs. The receptor was isolated from a woman between 25 and 40 years old with Graves disease. The DNA of the CDR3 is TGTGCCAGTAACCCCCGGATCAGAAAGAACCAGTACTTC. It codes for CASNPRIRKNQYF. The full variable domain, with the rest looked up from reference TRBV28 and TRBJ2-5, is DVKVTQSSRYLVKRTGEKVFLECVQDMDHENMFWYRQDPGLGLRLIYFSYDVKMKEKGDIPEGYSVSREKKERFSLILESASTNQTSMYLCASNPRIRKNQYFGPGTRLLVL.